The rows below give T cell receptor beta chains drawn from one sample of a study of blood T cell repertoires in COVID-19. Method: immunoSEQ multiplex PCR; TCRdb's copy keeps in-frame clones and lacks some. The sample consists of about 130,000 clones, around 89% of them appearing once. The sample consisted of peripheral blood. These receptor sequences come from a man in his fifties or sixties with active or convalescent COVID-19. CDR3s include the opening cysteine and the closing phenylalanine or tryptophan. Fields, in order: clone size, J gene, V gene, CDR3 protein. A clone size is listed for some rows: how often the clone was seen (once, few, many), or a class if it is expanded.

>NA|TRBJ2-7|TRBV6-5
CASSYSRRQYF
>once|TRBJ2-5|TRBV7-8
CASSPTRGRETQYF
>NA|TRBJ2-7|TRBV24-1
CATRQGWEQYF
>NA|TRBJ1-4|TRBV20-1
CSASDLGGVVELFF
>NA|TRBJ2-2|TRBV6-5
CASERTAKTGELFF
>NA|TRBJ1-2|TRBV14
CASSLSGGFTYGYTF
>NA|TRBJ2-7|TRBV19
CASSIASGGLSYEQYF
>NA|TRBJ1-2|TRBV12-2
CASRPGTARPHGYTF
>NA|TRBJ1-6|TRBV23-1
CASSQSADRGFDSPLHF
>NA|TRBJ1-1|TRBV18
CASSPRETEAFF
>NA|TRBJ1-3|TRBV19
CASRKPRTTLGNTIYF
>NA|TRBJ2-3|TRBV10-3
CAIKARLAGNTDTQYF
>NA|TRBJ2-7|TRBV28
CASTTGGGEQYF
>NA|TRBJ2-2|TRBV5-6
CASSVLSSDTGELFF
>NA|TRBJ1-5|TRBV19
CASRNQGDQPQHF
>NA|TRBJ2-7|TRBV7-2
CASSLGGGPPRSF